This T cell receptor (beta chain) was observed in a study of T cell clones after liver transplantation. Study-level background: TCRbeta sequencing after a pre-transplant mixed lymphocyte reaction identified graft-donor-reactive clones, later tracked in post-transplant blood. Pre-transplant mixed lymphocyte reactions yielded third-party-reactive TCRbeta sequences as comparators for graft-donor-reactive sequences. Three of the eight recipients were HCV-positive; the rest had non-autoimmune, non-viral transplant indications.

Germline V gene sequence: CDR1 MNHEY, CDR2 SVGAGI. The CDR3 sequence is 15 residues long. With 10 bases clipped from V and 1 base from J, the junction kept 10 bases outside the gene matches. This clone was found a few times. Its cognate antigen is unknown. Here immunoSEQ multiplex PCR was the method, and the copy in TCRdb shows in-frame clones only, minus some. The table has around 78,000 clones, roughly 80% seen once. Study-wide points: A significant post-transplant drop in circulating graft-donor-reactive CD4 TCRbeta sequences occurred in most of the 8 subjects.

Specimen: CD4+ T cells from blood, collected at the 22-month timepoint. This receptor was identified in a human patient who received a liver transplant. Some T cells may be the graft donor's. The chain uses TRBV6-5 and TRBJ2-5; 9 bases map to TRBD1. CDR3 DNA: TGTGCCACTACCCGACAGGGGGGCGTCCAAGAGACCCAGTACTTC. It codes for CATTRQGGVQETQYF.